The text below deals with one TCR beta chain. Its antigen remains unidentified. The germline gives CDR1 KGHDR, CDR2 SFDVKD. Trimming removed 2 bases from V and 3 bases from J; junction bases left unmatched: 3. CDR3 size: 14 residues. The sample is drawn from a study of response to subunit inactivated influenza vaccine. Study results and limitations: The authors proposed limited new T cell recruitment per seasonal influenza vaccination.

TCRdb reprocessed the RT-PCR reads via MiXCR and lists one record per CDR3 protein. Seen here are under 950,000 distinct CDR3 sequences, around 20% observed once, and the top ten hold roughly 10%. The source was PBMCs from blood, collected roughly 5 days after vaccination. This chain uses TRBV24-1 with TRBJ2-7; the match to TRBD1 covers 7 bases. The clonotype originates from a man over 45 who received an inactivated influenza vaccine. This CDR3 reads CATSDSGQIYEQYF. The DNA of the CDR3 is TGTGCCACCAGTGATTCGGGACAGATCTACGAGCAGTACTTC.